A selection of T cell receptor beta chains follows, all from one sample in a study of T cells after yellow fever vaccination. TCRdb processed the 5' RACE reads anew with MiXCR; each CDR3 protein has one entry. The sample carries 620,000 or so distinct CDR3 sequences, around a sixth recorded once. Here the sequenced sample was PBMCs, taken 4 to 5 days after the first yellow fever vaccination. These receptors came from a man aged 18 to 30 who received the YFV17D yellow fever vaccine. The CDR3 runs from the conserved cysteine through the conserved F or W. The D gene is left open where the match is weak. Some rows mark clone size as missing; the rest say once, few, many or name a class of expanded clone.

CDR3 length	J gene	clone size	V gene	D gene	CDR3 DNA	CDR3 protein
13	TRBJ1-1	few	TRBV10-3	.	TGTGCCATCAAGACAGGTACGAACACTGAAGCTTTCTTT	CAIKTGTNTEAFF
17	TRBJ2-1	few	TRBV2	.	TGTGCCAGCAGTGAAGGTTGGACGGCCTACGAATCCAATGAGCAGTTCTTC	CASSEGWTAYESNEQFF
13	TRBJ1-4	.	TRBV18	.	TGTGCCAGCTCACCTCGTCCTAATGAAAAACTGTTTTTT	CASSPRPNEKLFF
15	TRBJ1-3	.	TRBV4-3	.	TGCGCCAGCAGCCAGGGTACAGGGTTTAGAAACACCATATATTTT	CASSQGTGFRNTIYF
14	TRBJ2-7	few	TRBV20-1	TRBD2	TGCAGTGTCCAGCGGGGGGACAACTCCTACGAGCAGTACTTC	CSVQRGDNSYEQYF
14	TRBJ2-7	.	TRBV20-1	.	TGCAGTGGTCGGGGCTTCCGAAAAGTGAACGAGCAGTACTTC	CSGRGFRKVNEQYF
16	TRBJ2-1	few	TRBV4-3	.	TGCGCCAGCAGCCAAGGGGGGAAGGGGTACTACAATGAGCAGTTCTTC	CASSQGGKGYYNEQFF
14	TRBJ2-5	few	TRBV9	TRBD1	TGTGCCAGCAGCGTAGAGGGGGCCCAAGAGACCCAGTACTTC	CASSVEGAQETQYF
14	TRBJ2-6	few	TRBV5-1	.	TGCGCCAGCAGGACTGGGTCTGGGGCCAACGTCCTGACTTTC	CASRTGSGANVLTF
14	TRBJ1-5	few	TRBV4-1	.	TGCGCCAGCAGCCGTCGGTGGGGCAATCAGCCCCAGCATTTT	CASSRRWGNQPQHF
15	TRBJ2-1	few	TRBV24-1	TRBD2	TGTGCCACCAGTGACCCAGCGGGGGGGACGAATGAGCAGTTCTTC	CATSDPAGGTNEQFF
15	TRBJ2-1	.	TRBV11-2	TRBD2	TGTGCCAGCAGCCCTTGGACTAGCGGGGGGGGTGAGCAGTTCTTC	CASSPWTSGGGEQFF
16	TRBJ2-2	.	TRBV7-2	TRBD1	TGTGCCAGCAGCTTTTACAGGGGGAAGAACACCGGGGAGCTGTTTTTT	CASSFYRGKNTGELFF
12	TRBJ1-4	.	TRBV7-9	.	TGTGCCAGCAGCTTAGGATCCGAAAAACTGTTTTTT	CASSLGSEKLFF
14	TRBJ2-3	.	TRBV19	.	TGTGCCAGTAGTATGTCCAGCCGCACAGATACGCAGTATTTT	CASSMSSRTDTQYF
13	TRBJ1-3	.	TRBV20-1	.	TGCAGTGCTAGAGATTACCCTGGAAACACCATATATTTT	CSARDYPGNTIYF
13	TRBJ1-3	few	TRBV4-3	TRBD1	TGCGCCAGCAGCCTGGGACAGGAAAACACCATATATTTT	CASSLGQENTIYF
13	TRBJ1-2	.	TRBV3-1	.	TGTGCCAGCAGCCGGGATACAAAATATGGCTACACCTTC	CASSRDTKYGYTF
13	TRBJ1-5	.	TRBV29-1	.	TGCAGCGTTGAAGTATCCTGGAATCAGCCCCAGCATTTT	CSVEVSWNQPQHF
12	TRBJ2-5	many	TRBV6-2/TRBV6-3	.	TGTGCCAGCAGTCACACAGTGGAGACCCAGTACTTC	CASSHTVETQYF
15	TRBJ2-2	.	TRBV18	.	TGTGCCAGCTCACGGCGGCAGGAAAACACCGGGGAGCTGTTTTTT	CASSRRQENTGELFF
18	TRBJ2-1	once	TRBV2	TRBD2	TGTGCCAACCCGACTAGCGGGGGGGCGGTCGCCCCCTACAATGAGCAGTTCTTC	CANPTSGGAVAPYNEQFF
13	TRBJ2-7	.	TRBV6-2/TRBV6-3	TRBD1	TGTGCCGCGGGTGGGACAGGGGCCTACGAGCAGTACTTC	CAAGGTGAYEQYF
15	TRBJ2-1	.	TRBV7-2	.	TGTGCCAGCAGCTTAGGGGGGAGCTCCTGCAATGAGCAGTTCTTC	CASSLGGSSCNEQFF
16	TRBJ2-5	few	TRBV4-1	TRBD2	TGCGCCAGCAGCCGCCCGGGACTAGCGGACCAAGAGACCCAGTACTTC	CASSRPGLADQETQYF